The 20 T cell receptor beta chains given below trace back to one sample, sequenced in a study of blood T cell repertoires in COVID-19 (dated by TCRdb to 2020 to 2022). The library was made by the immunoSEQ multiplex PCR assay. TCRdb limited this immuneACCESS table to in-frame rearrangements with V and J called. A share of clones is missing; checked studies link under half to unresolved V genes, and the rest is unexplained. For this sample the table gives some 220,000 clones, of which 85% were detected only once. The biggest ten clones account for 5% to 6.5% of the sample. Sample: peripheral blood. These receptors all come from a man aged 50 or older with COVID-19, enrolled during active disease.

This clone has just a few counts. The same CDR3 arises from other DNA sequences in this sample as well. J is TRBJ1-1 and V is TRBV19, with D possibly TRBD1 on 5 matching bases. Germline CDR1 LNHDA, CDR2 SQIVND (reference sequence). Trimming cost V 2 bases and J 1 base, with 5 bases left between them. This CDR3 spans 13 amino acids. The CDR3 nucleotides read TGTGCCAGTAGTATACAGGGGAACACTGAAGCTTTCTTT. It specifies CASSIQGNTEAFF. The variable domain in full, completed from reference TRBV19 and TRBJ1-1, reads DGGITQSPKYLFRKEGQNVTLSCEQNLNHDAMYWYRQDPGQGLRLIYYSQIVNDFQKGDIAEGYSVSREKKESFPLTVTSAQKNPTAFYLCASSIQGNTEAFFGQGTRLTVV.

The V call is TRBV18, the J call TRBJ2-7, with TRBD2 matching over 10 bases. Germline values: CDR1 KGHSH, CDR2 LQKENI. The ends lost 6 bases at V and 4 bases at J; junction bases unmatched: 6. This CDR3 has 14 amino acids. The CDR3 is CASSPTSGPYEQYF. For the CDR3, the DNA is TGTGCCAGCTCGCCGACTAGCGGGCCATACGAGCAGTACTTC.

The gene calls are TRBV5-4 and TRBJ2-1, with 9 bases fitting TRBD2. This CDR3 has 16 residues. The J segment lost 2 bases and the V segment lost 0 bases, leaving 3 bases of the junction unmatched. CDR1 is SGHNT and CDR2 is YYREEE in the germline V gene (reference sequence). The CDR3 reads CASSLVAGGAYNEQFF. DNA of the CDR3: TGTGCCAGCAGCTTGGTGGCGGGGGGGGCCTACAATGAGCAGTTCTTC. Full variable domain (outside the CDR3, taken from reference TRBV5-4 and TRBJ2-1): ETGVTQSPTHLIKTRGQQVTLRCSSQSGHNTVSWYQQALGQGPQFIFQYYREEENGRGNFPPRFSGLQFPNYSSELNVNALELDDSALYLCASSLVAGGAYNEQFFGPGTRLTVL.

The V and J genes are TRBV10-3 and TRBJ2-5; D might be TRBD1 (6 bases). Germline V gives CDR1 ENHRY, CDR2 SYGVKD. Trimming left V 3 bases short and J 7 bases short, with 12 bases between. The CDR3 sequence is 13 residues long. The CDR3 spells CAISDKGVGTQYF. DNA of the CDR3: TGTGCCATCAGTGATAAGGGGGTAGGGACCCAGTACTTC.

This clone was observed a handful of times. The CDR3 reads CSVVSPGGPGELFF. The CDR3 coding sequence is TGCAGCGTTGTTTCTCCAGGGGGTCCCGGGGAGCTGTTTTTT. The chain is built from TRBV29-1 and TRBJ2-2; 7 bases agree with TRBD1. With 4 bases clipped from V and 6 bases from J, the junction kept 8 bases outside the gene matches. CDR3 length equals 14 residues. Germline V lookup: CDR1 SQVTM, CDR2 ANQGSEA.

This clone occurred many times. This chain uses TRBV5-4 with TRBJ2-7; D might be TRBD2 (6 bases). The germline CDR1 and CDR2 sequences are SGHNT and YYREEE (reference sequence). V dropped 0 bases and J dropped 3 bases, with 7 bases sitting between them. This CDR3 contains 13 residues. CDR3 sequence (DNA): TGTGCCAGCAGCTTGGTCGGGGGCTACGAGCAGTACTTC. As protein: CASSLVGGYEQYF.

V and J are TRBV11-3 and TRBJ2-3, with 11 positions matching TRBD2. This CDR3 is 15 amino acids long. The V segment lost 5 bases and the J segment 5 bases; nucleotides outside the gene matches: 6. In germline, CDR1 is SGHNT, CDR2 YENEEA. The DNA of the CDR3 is TGTGCCAGCAGCCGGGGGGGACTAGCGGTAGATACGCAGTATTTT. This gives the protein CASSRGGLAVDTQYF.

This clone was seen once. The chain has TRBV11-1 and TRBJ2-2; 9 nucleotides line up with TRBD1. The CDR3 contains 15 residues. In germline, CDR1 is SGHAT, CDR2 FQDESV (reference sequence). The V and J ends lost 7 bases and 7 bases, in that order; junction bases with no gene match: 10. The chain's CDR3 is CASTLGTGLVGELFF. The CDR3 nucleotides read TGTGCCAGCACCCTCGGGACAGGGCTCGTCGGGGAGCTGTTTTTT.

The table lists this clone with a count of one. The CDR3 protein is CASSYVQGGGGNTIYF. CDR3 sequence (DNA): TGTGCCAGCAGTTACGTACAGGGGGGAGGTGGAAACACCATATATTTT. The gene calls are TRBV6-5 and TRBJ1-3; TRBD1 matches 8 bases. CDR1 is MNHEY and CDR2 is SVGAGI in the germline V gene. Germline trimming cut 2 bases from V and 3 bases from J; bases unmatched to any gene: 6. The CDR3 consists of 16 residues.

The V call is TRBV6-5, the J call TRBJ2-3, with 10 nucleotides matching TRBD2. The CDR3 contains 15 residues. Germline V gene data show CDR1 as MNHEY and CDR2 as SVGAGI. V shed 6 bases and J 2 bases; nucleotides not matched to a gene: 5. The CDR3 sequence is CASSFSGGDTDTQYF. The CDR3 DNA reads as TGTGCCAGCAGCTTCAGCGGGGGGGACACAGATACGCAGTATTTT.

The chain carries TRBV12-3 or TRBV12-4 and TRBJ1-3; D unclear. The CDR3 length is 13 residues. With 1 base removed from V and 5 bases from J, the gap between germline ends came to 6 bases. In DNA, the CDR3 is TGTGCCAGCAGTTTAGTCCCTCGAAACACCATATATTTT. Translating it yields CASSLVPRNTIYF.

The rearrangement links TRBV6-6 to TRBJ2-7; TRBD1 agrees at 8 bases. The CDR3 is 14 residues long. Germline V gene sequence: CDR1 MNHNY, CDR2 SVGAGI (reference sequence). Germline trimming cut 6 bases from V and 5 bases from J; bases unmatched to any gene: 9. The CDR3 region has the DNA TGTGCCAGCAGCACAAGACAGGGGTCCCACGAGCAGTACTTC. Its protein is CASSTRQGSHEQYF.

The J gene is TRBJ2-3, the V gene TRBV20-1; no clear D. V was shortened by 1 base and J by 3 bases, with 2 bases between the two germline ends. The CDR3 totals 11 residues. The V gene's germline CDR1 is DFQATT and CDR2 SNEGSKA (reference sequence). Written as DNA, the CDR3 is TGCAGTGCTAGAGCAACAGATACGCAGTATTTT. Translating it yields CSARATDTQYF.

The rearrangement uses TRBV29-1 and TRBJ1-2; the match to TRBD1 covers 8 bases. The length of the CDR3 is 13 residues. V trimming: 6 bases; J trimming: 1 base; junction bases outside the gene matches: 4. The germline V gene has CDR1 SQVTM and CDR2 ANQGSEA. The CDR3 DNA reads TGCAGCGTGGGACAGGTAGTTAACTATGGCTACACCTTC. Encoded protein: CSVGQVVNYGYTF.

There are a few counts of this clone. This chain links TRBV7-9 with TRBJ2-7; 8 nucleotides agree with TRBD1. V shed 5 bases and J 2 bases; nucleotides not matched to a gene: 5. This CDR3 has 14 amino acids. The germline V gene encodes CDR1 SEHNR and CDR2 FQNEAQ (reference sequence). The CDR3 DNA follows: TGTGCCAGCAGCCGGGACAGGAGACCCTACGAGCAGTACTTC. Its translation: CASSRDRRPYEQYF.

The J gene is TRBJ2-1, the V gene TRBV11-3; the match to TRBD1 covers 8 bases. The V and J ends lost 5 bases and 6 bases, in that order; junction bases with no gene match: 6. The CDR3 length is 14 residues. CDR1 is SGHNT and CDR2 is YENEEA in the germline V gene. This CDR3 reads CASSARTGPNEQFF. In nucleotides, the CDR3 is TGTGCCAGCAGCGCTCGGACAGGGCCCAATGAGCAGTTCTTC.

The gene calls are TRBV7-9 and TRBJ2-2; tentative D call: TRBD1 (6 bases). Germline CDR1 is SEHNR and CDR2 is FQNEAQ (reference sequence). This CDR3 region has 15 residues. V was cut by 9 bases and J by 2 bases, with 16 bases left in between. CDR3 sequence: CASPGQGKNTGELFF. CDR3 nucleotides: TGTGCCAGTCCTGGGCAGGGGAAAAACACCGGGGAGCTGTTTTTT.

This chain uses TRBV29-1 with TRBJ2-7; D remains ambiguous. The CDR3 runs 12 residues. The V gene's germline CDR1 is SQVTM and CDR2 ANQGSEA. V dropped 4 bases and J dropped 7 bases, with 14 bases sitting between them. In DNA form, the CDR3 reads TGCAGCGTTGGAAGCCAATCGGGTGAGCAGTACTTC. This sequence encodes CSVGSQSGEQYF.

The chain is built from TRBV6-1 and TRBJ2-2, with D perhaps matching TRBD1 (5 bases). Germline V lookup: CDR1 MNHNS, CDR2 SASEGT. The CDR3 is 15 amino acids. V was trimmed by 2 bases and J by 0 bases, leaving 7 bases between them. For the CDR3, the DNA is TGTGCCAGCAGTGAACAGGGTGCGAACACCGGGGAGCTGTTTTTT. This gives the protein CASSEQGANTGELFF.

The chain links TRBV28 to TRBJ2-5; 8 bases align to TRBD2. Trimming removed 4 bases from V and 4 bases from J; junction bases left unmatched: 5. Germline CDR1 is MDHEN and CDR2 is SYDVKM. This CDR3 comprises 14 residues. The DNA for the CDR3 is TGTGCCAGCAGTTCCCCGGGAGGGAGAGAGACCCAGTACTTC. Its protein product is CASSSPGGRETQYF.